This T cell receptor beta chain is from a study of control samples from healthy donors and cancer patients. This CDR3 contains 12 residues. The ends were cut back, 0 bases at V and 8 bases at J, with 3 bases in the middle. Germline-derived CDR1 and CDR2 are SGHRS and YFSETQ. Using immunoSEQ multiplex PCR, the repertoire was profiled, and TCRdb retains in-frame clones only, with some absent. This sample carries 150,000 or so clones, 94% of them seen once, and the ten largest clones take about 5.6%. This clonotype was sampled from a man aged 35-49 years in good health. This chain uses TRBV5-1 with TRBJ1-6, with D unresolved. Sequenced sample: blood. The CDR3 nucleotides are TGCGCCAGCAGCTTGGGAGATTCACCCCTCCACTTT. Its translation is CASSLGDSPLHF. Full variable domain (remainder filled in from reference TRBV5-1 and TRBJ1-6): KAGVTQTPRYLIKTRGQQVTLSCSPISGHRSVSWYQQTPGQGLQFLFEYFSETQRNKGNFPGRFSGRQFSNSRSEMNVSTLELGDSALYLCASSLGDSPLHFGNGTRLTVT.